This T cell receptor beta chain was captured in a study of T cell responses to AZD1222 COVID-19 vaccine. The CDR3 is 15 amino acids. V shed 7 bases and J shed 0 bases, with 13 bases lying between them. From germline, CDR1 is MNHEY and CDR2 SVGAGI. Remarks on this clone: No antigen is known for it.

Here immunoSEQ multiplex PCR was the method, and the copy in TCRdb shows in-frame clones only, minus some. The sample lists some 87,000 clones, around nine tenths occurring once. Findings and limits, study-wide: Reports indicate that nearly half of spike-specific TCRs are directed at unmutated variant regions.

V is TRBV6-5 and J is TRBJ2-1, with unresolved D. The clonotype was recovered from an adult in good health. The material was peripheral blood, obtained on day 0 of MenACWY control vaccination. This CDR3 reads CASKDSQNSYNEQFF. The CDR3 DNA is TGTGCCAGCAAAGATTCACAAAACTCCTACAATGAGCAGTTCTTC.